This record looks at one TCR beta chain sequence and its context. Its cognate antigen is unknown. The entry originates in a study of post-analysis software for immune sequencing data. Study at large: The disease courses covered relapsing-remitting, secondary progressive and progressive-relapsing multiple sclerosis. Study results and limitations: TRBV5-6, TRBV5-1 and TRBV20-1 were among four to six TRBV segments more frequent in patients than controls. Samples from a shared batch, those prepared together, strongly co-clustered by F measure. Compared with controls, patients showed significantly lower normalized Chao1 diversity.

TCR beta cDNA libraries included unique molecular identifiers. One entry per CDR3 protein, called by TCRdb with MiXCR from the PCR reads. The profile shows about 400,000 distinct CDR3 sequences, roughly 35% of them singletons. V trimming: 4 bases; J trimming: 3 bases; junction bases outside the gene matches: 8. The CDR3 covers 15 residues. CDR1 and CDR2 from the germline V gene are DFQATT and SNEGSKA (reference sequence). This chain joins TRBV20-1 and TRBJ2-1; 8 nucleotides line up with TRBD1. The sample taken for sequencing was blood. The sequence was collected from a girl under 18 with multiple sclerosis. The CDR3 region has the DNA TGCAGTGCTAACCCGACAGGGGCCCTCTACAATGAGCAGTTCTTC. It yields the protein CSANPTGALYNEQFF.